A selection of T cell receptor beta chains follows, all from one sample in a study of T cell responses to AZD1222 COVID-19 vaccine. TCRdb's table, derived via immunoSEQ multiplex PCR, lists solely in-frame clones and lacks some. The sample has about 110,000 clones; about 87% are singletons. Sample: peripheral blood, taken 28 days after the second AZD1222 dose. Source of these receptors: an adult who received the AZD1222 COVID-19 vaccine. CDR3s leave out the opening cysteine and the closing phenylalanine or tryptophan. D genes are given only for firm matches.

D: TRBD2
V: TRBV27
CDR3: ASSSGTVIYEQY

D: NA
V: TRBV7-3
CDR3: ASSGGLGTDTQY

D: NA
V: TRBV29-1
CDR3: SVVENYGYT

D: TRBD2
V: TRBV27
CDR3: ASSLGEGAKNIQY

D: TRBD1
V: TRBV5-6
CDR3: ASSLRQGGHTEAF

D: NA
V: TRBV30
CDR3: ARGEPLH

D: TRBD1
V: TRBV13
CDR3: ASSKISEQGKDTQY

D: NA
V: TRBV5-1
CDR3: ASSYSTTSYEQY

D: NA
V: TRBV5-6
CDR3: ASSLTVQNYGYT

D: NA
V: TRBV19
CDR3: ASSKGRKANEKLF

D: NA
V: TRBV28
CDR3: ASSWGGLGIVYEQY

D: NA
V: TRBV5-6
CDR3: ASTMGSSYEQY

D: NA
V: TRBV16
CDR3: ASSQSPARWDTEAF

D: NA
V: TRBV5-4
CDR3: ASSLVAGSSYNEQF

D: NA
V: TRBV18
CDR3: ASSLQVNTEAF

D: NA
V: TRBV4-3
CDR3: ASSQDTGNTIY

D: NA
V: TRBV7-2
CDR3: ASLKARSPPDTQY

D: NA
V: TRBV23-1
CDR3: ASIHRVKGRRSNEKLF

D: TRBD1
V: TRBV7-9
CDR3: ASSLRVGTDRNEQF

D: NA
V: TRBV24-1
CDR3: ATSDPFKGRAF

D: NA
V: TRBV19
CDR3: ASSDVGDNYGYT

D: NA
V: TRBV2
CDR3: ASRRGVSLETQY

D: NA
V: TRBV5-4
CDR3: ASSLGGVSTGELF

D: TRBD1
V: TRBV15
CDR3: ATSSLTGGGLDTIY

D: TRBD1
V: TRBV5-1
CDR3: ASSSGTATEAF

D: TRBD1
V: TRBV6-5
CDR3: ASSLRQGPLGKLF

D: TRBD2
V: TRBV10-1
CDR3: ASSPGLAGILGELF

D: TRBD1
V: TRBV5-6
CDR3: ASSFRDRSGNTIY

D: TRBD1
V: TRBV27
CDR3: ASRPWTGTGNTEAF

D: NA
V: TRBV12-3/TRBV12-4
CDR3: ASTSHPNTEAF

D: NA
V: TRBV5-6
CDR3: ASSTSLALYEQY

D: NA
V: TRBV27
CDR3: ASSRWDGEAF

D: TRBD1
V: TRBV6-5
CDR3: ASSHRGYSPLH

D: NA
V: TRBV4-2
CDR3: ASSQDSESNQPQH

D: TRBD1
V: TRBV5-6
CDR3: ASSGRWTGAPNYGYT

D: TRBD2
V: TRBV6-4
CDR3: ASGRTSGSHEQF

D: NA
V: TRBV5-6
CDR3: ASSLGTYEQY

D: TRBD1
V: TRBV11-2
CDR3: ASSSLTGPNQPQH

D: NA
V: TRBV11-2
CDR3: ASSLVGNTIY

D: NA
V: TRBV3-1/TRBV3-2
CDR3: ASSQGYGYT

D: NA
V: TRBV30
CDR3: AWSGGSGGQF

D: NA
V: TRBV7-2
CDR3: ASSPGVWGYT

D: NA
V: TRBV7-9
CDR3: ASIQGGPYNEQF

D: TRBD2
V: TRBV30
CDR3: AWTTPWEGSSTDTQY

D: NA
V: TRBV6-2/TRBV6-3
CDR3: ASSYPGARPQH

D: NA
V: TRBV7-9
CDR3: ASSLVTGSEQF

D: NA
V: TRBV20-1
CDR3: SARQGYEQY

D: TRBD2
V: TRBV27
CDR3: ASSSHSGGYNTGELF

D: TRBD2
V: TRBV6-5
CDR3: ASWGGRATETQY

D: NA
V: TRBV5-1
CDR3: ASSLGTIGTEAF